Presented here are 14 T cell receptor beta chains from one specimen sequenced in a study of shared clonotypes between healthy human individuals. Profiling relied on immunoSEQ multiplex PCR, and the TCRdb table lists in-frame clones only, not all of them. This table holds about 2,100,000 clones, about 92% found once. Positively selected for CCR7, the CD45RO-negative cells used as naive CD8 cells excluded terminally differentiated effector memory CD45RA+ cells. The sample was naive CD8+ T cells from PBMCs. These receptor sequences come from a man between 18 and 29 years old in good health. Some clones in this sample may be carry-over from other donors' samples.

The V and J genes are TRBV29-1 and TRBJ2-7; unclear D gene. CDR3 length: 13 residues. The germline V and J ends were trimmed by 3 bases and 2 bases, with 11 bases remaining between them. Per the germline V gene, CDR1 is SQVTM and CDR2 is ANQGSEA. The CDR3 coding sequence is TGCAGCGTTGAGGGGTATCCCGCCTACGAGCAGTACTTC. It specifies CSVEGYPAYEQYF.

V and J are TRBV4-2 and TRBJ1-2; maybe TRBD1 (6 bases). V shed 4 bases and J shed 6 bases, with 15 bases lying between them. The CDR3 extends over 14 amino acids. Germline V CDR1 and CDR2: LGHNA, YNFKEQ. CDR3 sequence: CASSRTRTVDGYTF. As DNA, the CDR3 is TGTGCCAGCAGCCGCACTCGGACAGTAGATGGCTACACCTTC.

This sequence joins TRBV5-6 and TRBJ1-5; a weak D match, TRBD1 (6 bases). V lost 4 bases, J lost 7 bases, and 15 bases lay in between. The germline V gene encodes CDR1 SGHDT and CDR2 YYEEEE. The CDR3 sequence is 14 residues long. The CDR3 here is CASSVQGIRQPQHF. The CDR3 DNA sequence: TGTGCCAGCAGCGTACAGGGAATTCGGCAGCCCCAGCATTTT. The variable domain in full, completed from reference TRBV5-6 and TRBJ1-5, reads DAGVTQSPTHLIKTRGQQVTLRCSPKSGHDTVSWYQQALGQGPQFIFQYYEEEERQRGNFPDRFSGHQFPNYSSELNVNALLLGDSALYLCASSVQGIRQPQHFGDGTRLSIL.

The V gene is TRBV5-1, the J gene TRBJ2-7; D is possibly TRBD2 (6 bases). V lost 4 bases and J 7 bases, leaving 24 bases between the germline ends. This CDR3 comprises 16 residues. CDR1 and CDR2 (germline): SGHRS, YFSETQ. CDR3 protein: CASSLGGPRLVGEQYF. CDR3 sequence (DNA): TGCGCCAGCAGCCTCGGTGGGCCCAGACTAGTCGGTGAGCAGTACTTC.

This sequence joins TRBV9 and TRBJ2-1, with 9 bases that match TRBD2. This CDR3 region has 16 residues. The V gene end was trimmed by 4 bases and the J gene end by 0 bases; junction bases not matched to a gene: 5. Per germline, CDR1 SGDLS and CDR2 YYNGEE. The CDR3 loop reads CASSPSGKSSYNEQFF. DNA of the CDR3: TGTGCCAGCAGCCCTAGCGGGAAAAGCTCCTACAATGAGCAGTTCTTC. The full variable domain, its missing parts supplied by reference TRBV9 and TRBJ2-1, is DSGVTQTPKHLITATGQRVTLRCSPRSGDLSVYWYQQSLDQGLQFLIQYYNGEERAKGNILERFSAQQFPDLHSELNLSSLELGDSALYFCASSPSGKSSYNEQFFGPGTRLTVL.

The chain uses TRBV29-1 and TRBJ2-1; 8 bases are a match to TRBD2. Germline trimming cut 5 bases from V and 1 base from J; bases unmatched to any gene: 4. CDR1 is SQVTM and CDR2 is ANQGSEA in the germline V gene. This CDR3 is 14 amino acids long. Written as DNA, the CDR3 is TGCAGCGTTCGAAGCGGGAGATCCTACAATGAGCAGTTCTTC. Amino acid sequence: CSVRSGRSYNEQFF.

Written as DNA, the CDR3 is TGCGCCAGCAGCCCACTGTGGGGGCGGGAGAAAGAGACCCAGTACTTC. It codes for CASSPLWGREKETQYF. The V and J genes are TRBV4-1 and TRBJ2-5, with D possibly matching TRBD2 (7 bases). This CDR3 comprises 16 residues. The V end was cut by 4 bases, the J end by 3 bases, with 18 bases between. Germline CDR1 is MGHRA and CDR2 is YSYEKL.

V is TRBV27 and J is TRBJ2-7; D is possibly TRBD1 (7 bases). Germline V lookup: CDR1 MNHEY, CDR2 SMNVEV (reference sequence). This CDR3 comprises 15 residues. Trimming cost V 5 bases and J 2 bases, with 16 bases left between them. CDR3 residues: CASSLEGASTYEQYF. The CDR3 DNA follows: TGTGCCAGCAGTCTGGAGGGGGCGTCCACCTACGAGCAGTACTTC.

In DNA, the CDR3 is TGTGCCAGCAGCCCCGAAGAGAGCGGAAGCACAGATACGCAGTATTTT. It specifies CASSPEESGSTDTQYF. The V gene is TRBV11-1, the J gene TRBJ2-3; perhaps TRBD2 as D (5 bases). Trimming took off 5 bases at V and 0 bases at J, with 15 bases between the two ends. This CDR3 comprises 16 residues. Germline CDR1 reads SGHAT; CDR2 reads FQDESV (reference sequence).

This chain connects TRBV27 to TRBJ2-7; the D gene is possibly TRBD2 (6 bases). The CDR3 is 17 amino acids. Deletions cut 0 bases from V and 2 bases from J, with 17 bases between. CDR1 is MNHEY and CDR2 is SMNVEV in the germline V gene (reference sequence). The CDR3 loop is CASSLSKVAGTAYEQYF. CDR3 DNA sequence: TGTGCCAGCAGTTTATCGAAGGTCGCGGGAACGGCCTACGAGCAGTACTTC.

The CDR3 region is CASSSPPLYEQYF. In DNA form, the CDR3 reads TGTGCCAGCAGTTCCCCCCCCCTCTACGAGCAGTACTTC. The rearrangement links TRBV28 to TRBJ2-7; D not resolved. CDR1 and CDR2 from the germline V gene are MDHEN and SYDVKM. Deletions cut 4 bases from V and 3 bases from J, with 10 bases between. The CDR3 sequence is 13 residues long.

The gene calls are TRBV7-2 and TRBJ2-2, with D maybe TRBD1 (6 bases). The CDR3 is made up of 15 amino acids. V lost 1 base, J lost 0 bases, and 6 bases lay in between. Germline lookup yields CDR1 SGHTA and CDR2 FQGNSA. CDR3 sequence: CASSLEGANTGELFF. The CDR3 DNA reads as TGTGCCAGCAGCTTAGAGGGGGCGAACACCGGGGAGCTGTTTTTT.

The genes are TRBV7-9 and TRBJ2-5; weak D call: TRBD1 (5 bases). The CDR3 loop spans 13 amino acids. Trimming cost V 6 bases and J 5 bases, with 13 bases left between them. Germline assignment: CDR1 SEHNR and CDR2 FQNEAQ (reference sequence). CDR3 DNA sequence: TGTGCCAGCAGTCAACAGGAGCAGGAGACCCAGTACTTC. This codes for CASSQQEQETQYF.

In its sample, this clone was seen a few times. The chain employs TRBV28 and TRBJ1-1; unclear D gene. This CDR3 contains 13 residues. Deletions cut 3 bases from V and 8 bases from J, with 13 bases between. Germline CDR1 and CDR2: MDHEN and SYDVKM. CDR3: CASSLGWQVEAFF. In DNA, the CDR3 is TGTGCCAGCAGTTTGGGGTGGCAGGTCGAAGCTTTCTTT.